One and the same sample provided the 21 T cell receptor beta chains below, sequenced in a study of blood T cells in healthy people across ages. Combining a sample-barcoded 5' primer with a J-beta primer mix, a second PCR ran for roughly 7 to 12 cycles. TCRdb ran MiXCR on the 5' RACE reads and lists one entry per CDR3 protein. There are 650,000 to 700,000 distinct CDR3 sequences in the sample; roughly 30% occur only once, and approximately 15% lies in the top ten. The specimen was blood. The receptors originated from a woman of 80 years or more in good health.

This clonotype was detected many times. The chain joins TRBV7-2 to TRBJ2-7, with D unresolved. From germline, CDR1 is SGHTA and CDR2 FQGNSA. This CDR3 comprises 13 residues. The germline V and J ends were trimmed by 3 bases and 1 base, with 7 bases remaining between them. The CDR3 bases are TGTGCCAGCAGCTTGTCCGGGTCCTACGAGCAGTACTTC. It is translated as CASSLSGSYEQYF.

This clonotype was found many times. The V gene is TRBV6-5, the J gene TRBJ1-1; maybe TRBD1 (5 bases). The germline V gene encodes CDR1 MNHEY and CDR2 SVGAGI. CDR3 length: 17 amino acids. V dropped 2 bases and J dropped 0 bases, with 16 bases sitting between them. The CDR3, as DNA: TGTGCCAGCAGTTACCAACAGGCGGGTGCTATGAACACTGAAGCTTTCTTT. Amino acid sequence: CASSYQQAGAMNTEAFF.

There are many counts of this clonotype. The rearrangement links TRBV12-3 or TRBV12-4 to TRBJ1-4; 8 nucleotides agree with TRBD1. This CDR3 region has 15 residues. J lost 5 bases, V lost 3 bases, and 5 bases had no gene match. DNA of the CDR3: TGTGCCAGCAGTTTTCCCGGACAGGGAAATGAAAAACTGTTTTTT. Translation gives CASSFPGQGNEKLFF.

The chain couples TRBV3-1 to TRBJ1-6; no clear D gene. The CDR3 contains 11 residues. Per germline, CDR1 LGHDT and CDR2 YNNKEL (reference sequence). Trimming took off 0 bases at V and 16 bases at J, with 7 bases between the two ends. This chain's CDR3 is CASSQERELHF. The CDR3, as DNA: TGTGCCAGCAGCCAAGAACGGGAACTCCACTTT.

There are many counts of this clonotype. The chain joins TRBV19 to TRBJ2-5, with D possibly matching TRBD2 (7 bases). The V gene's germline CDR1 is LNHDA and CDR2 SQIVND (reference sequence). The CDR3 spans 14 residues. Trimming cost V 4 bases and J 2 bases, with 11 bases left between them. CDR3 amino acids: CASSTQGGQETQYF. The CDR3 nucleotides read TGTGCCAGTAGTACACAGGGAGGGCAAGAGACCCAGTACTTC.

The V gene is TRBV11-2, the J gene TRBJ2-5; 10 bases align to TRBD2. There are 15 residues in the CDR3. Per germline, CDR1 SGHAT and CDR2 FQNNGV. The ends lost 2 bases at V and 2 bases at J; junction bases unmatched: 2. DNA for the CDR3: TGTGCCAGCAGCTTAAATAGCGGGGGGCAAGAGACCCAGTACTTC. Encoded protein: CASSLNSGGQETQYF.

This clonotype was seen only once. At one of its ends the junction is not consistent with the germline gene, which may arise from a read error. The rearrangement joins TRBV20-1 to TRBJ1-1; D is uncertain. CDR3 size: 12 residues. The germline gives CDR1 DFQATT, CDR2 SNEGSKA (reference sequence). CDR3 sequence: CSARVGNIEAFF. The DNA for the CDR3 is TGCAGTGCTAGAGTAGGGAACATTGAAGCTTTCTTT.

This clonotype was detected only a few times. The chain couples TRBV30 to TRBJ2-5, with TRBD2 matching 12 bases. The CDR3 length is 15 residues. Trimming at V came to 0 bases and at J to 5 bases, leaving 4 bases not matched to a gene. Germline V gene data show CDR1 as GTSNPN and CDR2 as SVGIG (reference sequence). DNA for the CDR3: TGTGCCTGGAGTGTACTAGCGGGGGGACGGGAGACCCAGTACTTC. Protein product: CAWSVLAGGRETQYF.

The rearrangement links TRBV10-3 to TRBJ1-1, with D perhaps TRBD1 (6 bases). Trimming shortened V by 4 bases and J by 6 bases, and 12 bases separated the two germline ends. Germline CDR1 ENHRY, CDR2 SYGVKD. CDR3 length: 13 residues. The CDR3 loop reads CAISVTGFAEAFF. DNA of the CDR3: TGTGCCATCAGTGTAACAGGGTTCGCTGAAGCTTTCTTT.

This clonotype was recorded many times. J is TRBJ2-1 and V is TRBV12-3 or TRBV12-4; TRBD1 agrees at 8 bases. Trimming removed 5 bases from V and 8 bases from J; junction bases left unmatched: 11. The CDR3 contains 15 residues. The CDR3 loop is CASSLRAGGRDEQFF. The DNA of the CDR3 is TGTGCCAGCAGTCTGAGGGCAGGGGGCAGGGATGAGCAGTTCTTC.

The chain employs TRBV4-1 and TRBJ1-1; TRBD1 is a possible D gene (6 bases). Trimming pared 3 bases from V and 6 bases from J, leaving 14 bases between. The germline V gene encodes CDR1 MGHRA and CDR2 YSYEKL. The CDR3 extends over 14 amino acids. The CDR3 here is CASSQYTGMAEAFF. The CDR3 DNA sequence: TGCGCCAGCAGCCAGTACACAGGGATGGCTGAAGCTTTCTTT.

On this clonotype: Being one base from a much bigger clone, this may be a read error. V and J are TRBV24-1 and TRBJ2-3; D is uncertain. Trimming took off 7 bases at V and 0 bases at J, with 10 bases between the two ends. Germline-derived CDR1 and CDR2 are KGHDR and SFDVKD. The CDR3 is 14 amino acids. This CDR3 reads CATRDPPSTDTQYF. The CDR3 bases are TGTGCCACCAGGGATCCGCCTAGCACAGATACGCAGTATTTT.

There are many counts of this clonotype. This chain links TRBV5-1 with TRBJ2-7; a possible D gene is TRBD1 (7 bases). Looked up from germline, CDR1 is SGHRS and CDR2 is YFSETQ. V was trimmed by 4 bases and J by 4 bases, leaving 15 bases between them. This CDR3 has 14 residues. CDR3 loop: CASSAGQYSYEQYF. The CDR3 region has the DNA TGCGCCAGCAGCGCGGGACAGTACTCGTACGAGCAGTACTTC.

This sequence joins TRBV29-1 and TRBJ1-1, with D perhaps matching TRBD1 (5 bases). Germline CDR1 reads SQVTM; CDR2 reads ANQGSEA. The CDR3 totals 13 residues. The V and J ends lost 2 bases and 4 bases respectively, with 11 bases between them. CDR3 region: CSVEHRGGTEAFF. CDR3 coding DNA: TGCAGCGTTGAACATAGGGGTGGCACTGAAGCTTTCTTT.

This chain joins TRBV6-6 and TRBJ2-7; D unresolved. Germline V lookup: CDR1 MNHNY, CDR2 SVGAGI (reference sequence). Deletions cut 2 bases from V and 0 bases from J, with 11 bases between. The CDR3 contains 15 residues. The CDR3, as DNA: TGTGCCAGCAGTTACATCCCGAGCAACTCCTACGAGCAGTACTTC. Its translation is CASSYIPSNSYEQYF.

This clonotype appeared many times. The chain recombines TRBV5-1 with TRBJ2-1; 8 bases are a match to TRBD2. V dropped 4 bases and J dropped 1; count of bases not matched to a gene: 4. Germline V gene sequence: CDR1 SGHRS, CDR2 YFSETQ. The CDR3 extends over 15 amino acids. The CDR3 coding sequence is TGCGCCAGCAGCGAGACTAGCGTGTCCTACAATGAGCAGTTCTTC. Encoded protein: CASSETSVSYNEQFF.

This sequence joins TRBV7-9 and TRBJ2-5; 7 bases match TRBD2. The ends lost 4 bases at V and 5 bases at J; junction bases unmatched: 7. Germline loops: CDR1 SEHNR, CDR2 FQNEAQ (reference sequence). The CDR3 contains 14 residues. The CDR3 is CASSSWGGFETQYF. The CDR3 DNA sequence: TGTGCCAGCAGCTCCTGGGGGGGATTCGAGACCCAGTACTTC.

This clonotype was detected many times. This chain uses TRBV29-1 with TRBJ2-5, with 7 bases identical to TRBD1. CDR1 is SQVTM, CDR2 ANQGSEA, per germline. Trimming cost V 8 bases and J 4 bases; bases outside gene matches: 7. This CDR3 spans 12 amino acids. The CDR3 DNA follows: TGCAGCAAACTAGGGGACAGAGAGACCCAGTACTTC. Translated: CSKLGDRETQYF.

The rearrangement links TRBV6-2 or TRBV6-3 to TRBJ1-1, with D possibly TRBD1 on 5 matching bases. This CDR3 is built from 15 residues. Germline CDR1 is MNHEY and CDR2 is SVGEGT. V was cut by 0 bases and J by 1 base, with 9 bases left in between. CDR3 region: CASSYSGVQNTEAFF. In DNA, the CDR3 is TGTGCCAGCAGTTACTCGGGGGTCCAGAACACTGAAGCTTTCTTT.

This clonotype showed up just once. The V call is TRBV18, the J call TRBJ1-2; 9 bases agree with TRBD1. Germline V gene sequence: CDR1 KGHSH, CDR2 LQKENI. The trim removed 5 bases at V and 4 bases at J, leaving 8 bases unmatched. There are 15 residues in the CDR3. CDR3 amino acids: CASSSSTGGTYGYTF. The CDR3 DNA is TGTGCCAGCTCATCCTCGACAGGGGGTACCTATGGCTACACCTTC.

This chain uses TRBV27 with TRBJ2-7; D possibly uses TRBD1 or TRBD2 (5 bases each). V lost 3 bases and J 0 bases, leaving 18 bases between the germline ends. The CDR3 has 17 residues. Germline lookup yields CDR1 MNHEY and CDR2 SMNVEV (reference sequence). The CDR3, as DNA: TGTGCCAGCAGTTTCTTAGCGAGGGGAGAAAGCTCCTACGAGCAGTACTTC. Translating gives CASSFLARGESSYEQYF.